This T cell receptor beta chain stems from a study of CD8 T cells in Susac syndrome. With random hexamers, reverse transcription was performed on about 0.5 to 1 ug of RNA. From the immunoSEQ multiplex PCR reads, TCRdb called clonotypes with MiXCR, one entry per CDR3 protein. The sample carries 110,000 or so distinct CDR3 sequences, approximately 93% recorded once. With regard to this clonotype: One end of the junction does not line up with germline, which may come from a read error.

The TCR comes from a human donor with multiple sclerosis. Sequencing was done on a sample of CD4+ T cells from PBMCs.

The CDR3 nucleotides are TGCAGCGCTCACGGTCAGGGGAAAGATCCGCAGTATTTT. It yields the protein CSAHGQGKDPQYF. This chain joins TRBV29-1 and TRBJ2-3, with D maybe TRBD1 (6 bases). Looked up from germline, CDR1 is SQVTM and CDR2 is ANQGSEA. This CDR3 comprises 13 residues.